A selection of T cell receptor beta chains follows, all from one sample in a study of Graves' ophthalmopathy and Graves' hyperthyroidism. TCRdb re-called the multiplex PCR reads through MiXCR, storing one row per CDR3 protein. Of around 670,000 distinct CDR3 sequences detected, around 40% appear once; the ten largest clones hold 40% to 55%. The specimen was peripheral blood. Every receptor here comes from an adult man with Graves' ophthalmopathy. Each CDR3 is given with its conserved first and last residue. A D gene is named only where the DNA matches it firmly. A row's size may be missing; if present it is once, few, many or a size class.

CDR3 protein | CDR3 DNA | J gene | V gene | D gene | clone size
CASSLVPTHTGELFF | TGTGCCAGCAGCTTAGTGCCCACCCACACCGGGGAGCTGTTTTTT | TRBJ2-2 | TRBV7-9 | NA | few
CASSEVVGLGNQPQHF | TGTGCCAGCAGTGAAGTAGTGGGCCTTGGCAATCAGCCCCAGCATTTT | TRBJ1-5 | TRBV6-1 | NA | NA
CASSLHWGQGDYEQYF | TGTGCCAGCAGCTTGCATTGGGGACAGGGGGACTACGAGCAGTACTTC | TRBJ2-7 | TRBV5-5 | TRBD1 | few
CASSLQGSGGETQYF | TGCGCCAGCAGCTTGCAGGGCAGCGGGGGAGAGACCCAGTACTTC | TRBJ2-5 | TRBV5-1 | TRBD2 | NA
CASSPGGSGTEAFF | TGTGCCAGCAGCCCGGGCGGGTCAGGCACTGAAGCTTTCTTT | TRBJ1-1 | TRBV7-9 | NA | many
CASRRQGWDNSPLHF | TGTGCCAGCAGACGACAGGGTTGGGATAATTCACCCCTCCACTTT | TRBJ1-6 | TRBV5-8 | TRBD1 | NA
CSANWASGGRLAGQPQHF | TGCAGTGCTAACTGGGCTTCGGGCGGCAGACTAGCGGGCCAGCCCCAGCATTTT | TRBJ1-5 | TRBV29-1 | NA | NA
CTISDRAGNTEAFF | TGCACCATCAGTGACCGGGCGGGCAACACTGAAGCTTTCTTT | TRBJ1-1 | TRBV10-1 | NA | once
CASSPSLGRYTPNTEAFF | TGTGCCAGCAGCCCGAGTTTGGGGCGGTACACGCCTAACACTGAAGCTTTCTTT | TRBJ1-1 | TRBV7-2 | NA | NA
CASSLEPRSGANVLTF | TGCGCCAGCAGCTTGGAGCCTCGCTCTGGGGCCAACGTCCTGACTTTC | TRBJ2-6 | TRBV5-1 | NA | few
CASAGFGYEQYF | TGTGCCAGCGCGGGATTCGGGTACGAGCAGTACTTC | TRBJ2-7 | TRBV10-3 | NA | many
CASSSGTGREAFF | TGTGCCAGCAGCTCAGGGACAGGGCGAGAAGCTTTCTTT | TRBJ1-1 | TRBV7-3 | TRBD1 | many
CASSFGRRDRENTGELFF | TGTGCCAGCAGCTTTGGACGCCGGGACAGAGAGAACACCGGGGAGCTGTTTTTT | TRBJ2-2 | TRBV7-9 | TRBD1 | few
CASSRDKFSGANVLTF | TGTGCCAGCAGCCGGGACAAATTCTCTGGGGCCAACGTCCTGACTTTC | TRBJ2-6 | TRBV9 | NA | NA
CASSFNRPNTEAFF | TGTGCCAGCAGCTTTAATCGGCCGAACACTGAAGCTTTCTTT | TRBJ1-1 | TRBV7-2 | NA | NA
CSAEIQGLEQYF | TGCAGTGCTGAAATACAGGGGTTGGAGCAGTACTTC | TRBJ2-7 | TRBV20-1 | TRBD1 | NA
CASSKWGRSSYNSPLHF | TGTGCCAGCAGCAAGTGGGGACGGAGCTCCTATAATTCACCCCTCCACTTT | TRBJ1-6 | TRBV5-4 | NA | NA
CASSLESAEAFF | TGTGCCAGCAGCCTCGAAAGCGCTGAAGCTTTCTTT | TRBJ1-1 | TRBV7-9 | NA | many
CASTRQGAWGTTSEAFF | TGTGCCAGTACCCGCCAGGGAGCCTGGGGGACAACCTCTGAAGCTTTCTTT | TRBJ1-1 | TRBV19 | NA | NA
CAISGQGQTEAFF | TGTGCCATCAGCGGACAGGGCCAAACTGAAGCTTTCTTT | TRBJ1-1 | TRBV2 | TRBD1 | NA
CSAEMGLAGHGETQYF | TGCAGTGCTGAGATGGGACTAGCGGGGCACGGGGAGACCCAGTACTTC | TRBJ2-5 | TRBV20-1 | TRBD2 | NA
CASSGTSSDRKETQYF | TGTGCCAGCAGTGGGACTAGTAGCGACCGGAAAGAGACCCAGTACTTC | TRBJ2-5 | TRBV7-9 | TRBD2 | NA
CASSQDFTDTQYF | TGTGCCAGCAGCCAAGATTTTACAGATACGCAGTATTTT | TRBJ2-3 | TRBV14 | NA | NA
CASSSPMRQDQPQHF | TGTGCCAGCAGTTCGCCTATGAGGCAAGATCAGCCCCAGCATTTT | TRBJ1-5 | TRBV24-1 | NA | NA
CSSPGQDYGYTF | TGCAGCTCGCCGGGACAGGACTATGGCTACACCTTC | TRBJ1-2 | TRBV20-1 | TRBD1 | many
CAIRTGSRGYGYTF | TGTGCCATCAGGACAGGGTCCAGGGGCTATGGCTACACCTTC | TRBJ1-2 | TRBV10-3 | TRBD1 | NA
CASSPQMGGSYEQYF | TGTGCCAGCAGCCCTCAAATGGGCGGGAGCTACGAGCAGTACTTC | TRBJ2-7 | TRBV7-2 | TRBD2 | NA
CASSYSGQETQYF | TGTGCCAGCAGTTACTCGGGACAAGAGACCCAGTACTTC | TRBJ2-5 | TRBV6-5 | NA | many
CASSAGSAGNEQYF | TGTGCCAGCAGCGCCGGCTCGGCAGGGAACGAGCAGTACTTC | TRBJ2-7 | TRBV9 | NA | few
CASSRRSGRENGELFF | TGTGCCAGCAGTCGTCGTAGCGGGAGGGAGAACGGGGAGCTGTTTTTT | TRBJ2-2 | TRBV7-2 | TRBD2 | many
CASSPWGQGNTEAFF | TGTGCCAGCAGTCCCTGGGGACAGGGGAACACTGAAGCTTTCTTT | TRBJ1-1 | TRBV6-6 | TRBD1 | NA
CASRGGGGSSEAFF | TGTGCCAGCAGGGGCGGTGGAGGGAGCTCTGAAGCTTTCTTT | TRBJ1-1 | TRBV6-5 | NA | NA
CASRLRGRETQYF | TGTGCCAGCAGACTGCGGGGGCGGGAGACCCAGTACTTC | TRBJ2-5 | TRBV10-2 | NA | NA
CASRFAGSYEQYF | TGTGCCAGCAGATTCGCAGGCTCCTACGAGCAGTACTTC | TRBJ2-7 | TRBV7-2 | NA | NA
CATSRGTGSHQPQHF | TGTGCCACCAGCAGAGGGACAGGGTCCCATCAGCCCCAGCATTTT | TRBJ1-5 | TRBV15 | TRBD1 | many
CASRELKGSNQPQHF | TGTGCCAGCAGGGAGCTTAAGGGCAGCAATCAGCCCCAGCATTTT | TRBJ1-5 | TRBV7-9 | NA | NA